The 2 T cell receptor beta chains below all came from one sample that was sequenced in a study of shared clonotypes between healthy human individuals. The data were produced by immunoSEQ multiplex PCR, yet TCRdb's version contains in-frame clones alone and is incomplete. The data contain around 2,100,000 clones, about 95% of them singletons. Naive CD8 cells comprised CD45RO-negative, CCR7-positively selected cells, excluding terminally differentiated effector memory CD45RA+ cells. Specimen: naive CD8+ T cells sorted from blood. All receptors derive from a man aged 18 to 35 in good health.

The chain is built from TRBV6-5 and TRBJ1-1; D ambiguous. CDR3 length: 14 residues. V lost 2 bases and J lost 3, with 10 bases in between. Germline V gene sequence: CDR1 MNHEY, CDR2 SVGAGI. CDR3 nucleotides: TGTGCCAGCAGTTACAAGCGGGATTACACTGAAGCTTTCTTT. Translation: CASSYKRDYTEAFF.

This clone was seen only once. The chain combines TRBV5-6 with TRBJ2-7; 7 bases match TRBD1. Germline V CDR1 and CDR2: SGHDT, YYEEEE. The CDR3 covers 14 residues. V was pared by 6 bases and J by 2 bases, with 8 bases of the junction left unmatched. CDR3 amino acids: CASNFVQGAYEQYF. CDR3 DNA: TGTGCCAGCAACTTCGTCCAGGGGGCCTACGAGCAGTACTTC.